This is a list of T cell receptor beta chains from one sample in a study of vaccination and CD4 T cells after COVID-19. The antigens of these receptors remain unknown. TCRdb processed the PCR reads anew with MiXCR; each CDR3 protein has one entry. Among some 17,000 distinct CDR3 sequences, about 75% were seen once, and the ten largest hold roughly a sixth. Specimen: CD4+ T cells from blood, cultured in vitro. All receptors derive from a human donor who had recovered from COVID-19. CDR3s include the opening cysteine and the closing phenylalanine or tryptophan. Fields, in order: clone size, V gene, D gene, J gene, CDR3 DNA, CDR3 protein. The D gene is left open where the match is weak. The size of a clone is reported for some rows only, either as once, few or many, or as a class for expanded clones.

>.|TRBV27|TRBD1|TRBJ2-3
TGTGCCAGCAGTTTAACACAGGGGCGGACAGATACGCAGTATTTT
CASSLTQGRTDTQYF
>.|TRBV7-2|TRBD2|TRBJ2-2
TGTGCCAGCAGCCCCGGGGGGGTGGACACCGGGGAGCTGTTTTTT
CASSPGGVDTGELFF
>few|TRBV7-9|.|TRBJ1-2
TGTGCCAGCAGACAGGGACGGCCTGATAACTATGGCTACACCTTC
CASRQGRPDNYGYTF
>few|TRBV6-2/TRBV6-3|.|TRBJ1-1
TGTGCCAGCAGTTACTCGAGGACATTGAACACTGAAGCTTTCTTT
CASSYSRTLNTEAFF
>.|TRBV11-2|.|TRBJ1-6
TGTGCCAGCAGCTTAGGGCGGGAATCACCCCTCCACTTT
CASSLGRESPLHF
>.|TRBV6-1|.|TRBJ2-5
TGTGCCAGCACGGTGAGGGGTTCCCAAGAGACCCAGTACTTC
CASTVRGSQETQYF
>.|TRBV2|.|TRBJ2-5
TGTGCCAGCAGTGAGCAGCCCCGAGAGACCCAGTACTTC
CASSEQPRETQYF
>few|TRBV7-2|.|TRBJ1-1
TGTGCCAGCAGCCGTTCTAGGGGCGTGAACACTGAAGCTTTCTTT
CASSRSRGVNTEAFF
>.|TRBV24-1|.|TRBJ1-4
TGTGCCACCTCCACGGGGGCTAATGAAAAACTGTTTTTT
CATSTGANEKLFF
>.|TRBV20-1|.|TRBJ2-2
TGCAGTGCTAGAGTTCCCACCGGGGAGCTGTTTTTT
CSARVPTGELFF
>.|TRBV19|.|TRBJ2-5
TGTGCCAGTAGTAGCCCTAGGTCAAGGGAGACCCAGTACTTC
CASSSPRSRETQYF
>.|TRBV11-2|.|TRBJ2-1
TGTGCCAGCAGCTCCTTAGCGGTAAGCTCCTACAATGAGCAGTTCTTC
CASSSLAVSSYNEQFF
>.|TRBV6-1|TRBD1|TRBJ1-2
TGTGCCAGCAGTCCTCGGACAGGGGGCAGAGGCTACACCTTC
CASSPRTGGRGYTF
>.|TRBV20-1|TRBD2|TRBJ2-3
TGCAGTGCCCTAGTCGGTAGCGGGAGACCAGATACGCAGTATTTT
CSALVGSGRPDTQYF
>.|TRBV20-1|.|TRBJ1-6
TGCAGTGCTAAAGACGGCTCCTATAATTCACCCCTCCACTTT
CSAKDGSYNSPLHF
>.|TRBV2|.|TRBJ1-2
TGTGCCAGCAGTGAAGCCGGGACCCAGCGATTC
CASSEAGTQRF
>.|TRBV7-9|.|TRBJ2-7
TGTGCCAGCAGCGCGCGCACCCTGAACGAGCAGTACTTC
CASSARTLNEQYF
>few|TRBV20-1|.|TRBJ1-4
TGCAGTGCTAGAGATGCGGGGGGTGGTGAAAAACTGTTTTTT
CSARDAGGGEKLFF
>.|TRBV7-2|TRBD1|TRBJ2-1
TGTGCCAGCAGCTCTGGACAGGGGACCTACAATGAGCAGTTCTTC
CASSSGQGTYNEQFF
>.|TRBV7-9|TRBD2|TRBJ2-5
TGTGCCAGCAGCACCCTCGGGACTAGCAGGGAGACCCAGTACTTC
CASSTLGTSRETQYF
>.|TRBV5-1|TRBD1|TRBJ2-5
TGCGCCAGCAGCTTGGACCCCCAGGGGGCGAAGACCCAGTACTTC
CASSLDPQGAKTQYF
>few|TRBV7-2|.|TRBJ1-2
TGTGCCAGCAGCTTAGGACCGGGGACCTCCCAGGAGCGGGGCTACACCTTC
CASSLGPGTSQERGYTF
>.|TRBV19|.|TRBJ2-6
TGTGCCAGCCACGCCTCTGGGGCCAACGTCCTGACTTTC
CASHASGANVLTF
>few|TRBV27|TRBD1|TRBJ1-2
TGTGCCAGCAGTTTAGGACAGGGTTTTGGCTACACCTTC
CASSLGQGFGYTF
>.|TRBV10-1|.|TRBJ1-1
TGCGCCAGCAGTGAGGCGAAGTACACTGAAGCTTTCTTT
CASSEAKYTEAFF
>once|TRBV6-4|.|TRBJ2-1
TGTGCCAGCAGTAATACACCAGAGAGGGATGAGCAGTTCTTC
CASSNTPERDEQFF
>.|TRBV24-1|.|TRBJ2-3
TGTGCCACCAGTGATGCGACCGGGACTCTAAGCACAGATACGCAGTATTTT
CATSDATGTLSTDTQYF
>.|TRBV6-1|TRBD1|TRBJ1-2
TGTGCCAGCAGTGGACAGGGTGGCTATGGCTACACCTTC
CASSGQGGYGYTF
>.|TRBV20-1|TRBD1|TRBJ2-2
TGCAGTGCTGGTGGGACAGGGGGCTTCCCCGGGGAGCTGTTTTTT
CSAGGTGGFPGELFF
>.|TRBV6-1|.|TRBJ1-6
TGTGCCAGCAGATCCGGGACGTATAATTCACCCCTCCACTTT
CASRSGTYNSPLHF
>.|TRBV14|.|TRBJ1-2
TGTGCCAGCAGCCAAGATGCGGGGGACGGCTACACCTTC
CASSQDAGDGYTF
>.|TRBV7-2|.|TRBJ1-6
TGTGCCAGCAGCTTAGCGCCAGGGGAGGGGAGTAATTCACCCCTCCACTTT
CASSLAPGEGSNSPLHF
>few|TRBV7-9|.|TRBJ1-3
TGTGCCAGCACGCTCGTTAACACCATATATTTT
CASTLVNTIYF
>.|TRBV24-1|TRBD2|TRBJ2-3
TGTGCCACCAGTGATTTGAAGCGGGGGGATACGCAGTATTTT
CATSDLKRGDTQYF
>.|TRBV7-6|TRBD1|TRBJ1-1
TGTGCCAGCAGCTTAGGGACAGGGCTCACTGAAGCTTTCTTT
CASSLGTGLTEAFF
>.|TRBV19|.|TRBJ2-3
TGTGCCAGTAGTATCCCCTGGCCCTCTAGCACAGATACGCAGTATTTT
CASSIPWPSSTDTQYF
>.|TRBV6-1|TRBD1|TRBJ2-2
TGTGCCAGCAGATTCGACAGGGTAAATTATCGGTACACCGGGGAGCTGTTTTTT
CASRFDRVNYRYTGELFF
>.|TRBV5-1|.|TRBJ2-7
TGCGCCAGCAGCTTCCCAGACGCCGAGCAGTACTTC
CASSFPDAEQYF
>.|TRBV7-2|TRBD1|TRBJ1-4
TGTGCCAGCAGCTTAGCTGGACAGGGAGGGAAAAAACTGTTTTTT
CASSLAGQGGKKLFF
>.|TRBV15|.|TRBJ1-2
TGTGCCACCAGCAGAGATTACGTTGGGGGCGCGGGATATGGCTACACCTTC
CATSRDYVGGAGYGYTF
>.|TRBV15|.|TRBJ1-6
TGTGCCACCAGCAGAGGACGGGGGTCACCCCTCCACTTT
CATSRGRGSPLHF
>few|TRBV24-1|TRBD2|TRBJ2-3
TGTGCCACCAGTTCCCCCTGGGGGGAGGGCCGAGCAGATACGCAGTATTTT
CATSSPWGEGRADTQYF
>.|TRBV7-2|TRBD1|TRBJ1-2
TGTGCCAGCAGCCTTGACAGGGGGCTAGGCTATGGCTACACCTTC
CASSLDRGLGYGYTF
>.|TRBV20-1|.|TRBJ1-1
TGCAGTGCCCCATCCCCTCACACTTTGAACACTGAAGCTTTCTTT
CSAPSPHTLNTEAFF
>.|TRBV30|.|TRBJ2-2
TGTGCCTGGGAGAAGGGACCGAACACCGGGGAGCTGTTTTTT
CAWEKGPNTGELFF
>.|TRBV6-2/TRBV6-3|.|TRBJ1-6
TGTGCCAGCAGTCTGGGCCCGCCACCCCTCCACTTT
CASSLGPPPLHF
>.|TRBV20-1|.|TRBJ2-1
TGCAGTGCCACGGTCTCGGATGAGCAGTTCTTC
CSATVSDEQFF
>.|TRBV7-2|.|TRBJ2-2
TGTGCCAGCAGCTTGGGGGACGCCCTCAGGGCCGGGGAGCTGTTTTTT
CASSLGDALRAGELFF
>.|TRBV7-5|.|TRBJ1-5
.
CISVSEARQGNNQPQHF
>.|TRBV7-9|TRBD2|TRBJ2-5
TGTGCCAGCAGCTTAGAAGGGACTAGCGGGGGTGAGACCCAGTACTTC
CASSLEGTSGGETQYF
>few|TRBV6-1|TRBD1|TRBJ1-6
TGTGCCAGCAGTGCCGGGACAGGGTCGAGGAATTCACCCCTCCACTTT
CASSAGTGSRNSPLHF
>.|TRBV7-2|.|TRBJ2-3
TGTGCCAGCAGCCTACGGGGGTCTCCTAGCACAGATACGCAGTATTTT
CASSLRGSPSTDTQYF